This T cell receptor (beta chain) was identified in a study of blood T cell repertoires in COVID-19. Study-wide background: The cDNA or gDNA used as material had been derived from T cells, B-cell-depleted T cells, or PBMCs.

There are 16 residues in the CDR3. Germline CDR1 reads SGHRS; CDR2 reads YFSETQ. V dropped 4 bases and J dropped 0; count of bases not matched to a gene: 7. Generated by immunoSEQ multiplex PCR, the TCRdb table keeps only in-frame clones and is missing some. The sample carries tens of thousands of clones, roughly four fifths recorded once. The receptor comes from a woman in her seventies with acute or convalescent COVID-19. The sample taken for sequencing was peripheral blood. V gene TRBV5-1 combines with J gene TRBJ2-1; 7 bases are shared with TRBD2. This chain's CDR3 is CASSGGGLSSYNEQFF. In DNA form, the CDR3 reads TGCGCCAGCAGCGGGGGGGGACTTAGCTCCTACAATGAGCAGTTCTTC.